The entry that follows covers one T cell receptor (beta chain) sequence. CDR1 is SGHRS, CDR2 YFSETQ, per germline. The germline V and J ends were trimmed by 7 bases and 0 bases, with 11 bases remaining between them. The CDR3 consists of 15 residues. This sample was taken from a study of blood T cell repertoires in COVID-19. On the study more broadly: Researchers got acute and convalescent COVID-19 samples from the United States, Italy and Spain. T cells, B-cell-depleted T cells, or PBMCs supplied cDNA or gDNA.

TCRdb's table, derived via immunoSEQ multiplex PCR, lists solely in-frame clones and lacks some. The data hold about 35,000 clones, with 83% observed a single time. Sequencing was done on a sample of peripheral blood. This clonotype was obtained from a man aged 50 to 60 with acute or convalescent COVID-19. This chain joins TRBV5-1 and TRBJ2-6, with D perhaps matching TRBD1 (5 bases). The CDR3 bases are TGCGCCAGCTCGGCTAGGGGCTCTGGGGCCAACGTCCTGACTTTC. It specifies CASSARGSGANVLTF.